This TCR beta chain emerged from a study of T-cell reconstitution after alpha-beta-depleted transplantation in children. General study results and limits: A year had passed since transplant, and T-cell counts and diversity by then came mostly from newly produced T cells. Some patients showed high day-60 TCRbeta diversity, which derived from surviving recipient T cells and thymic progenitors. In patients about two months after transplant, alpha-beta T cells reportedly arose from several hundred expanded graft clones.

About this clonotype itself: Antigen specificity is unknown.

This sample's TCRbeta library carried unique molecular identifier barcodes. MiXCR, run by TCRdb on the PCR reads, gives a single entry per CDR3 protein. The repertoire holds about 600,000 distinct CDR3 sequences, with 23% as singletons. The material sequenced was PBMCs, mostly from graft donor cells, taken 360 days after TCRalphabeta/CD19-depleted stem cell transplant. The TCR was taken from a boy in the first two years of life who had a stem cell transplant for acute myeloid leukemia, so the T cells may come from the graft donor.

Here the CDR3 DNA reads TGTGCCAGCAGCCAAAGCCGGGCAGGGAAGGGGGTTGGCACAGATACGCAGTATTTT. It encodes CASSQSRAGKGVGTDTQYF. This sequence joins TRBV3-1 and TRBJ2-3, with TRBD1 as a possible D gene (6 bases). The V end lost 2 bases, the J end lost 1 base, and 22 bases lay between the germline ends. CDR3 size: 19 residues. Germline CDR1 reads LGHDT; CDR2 reads YNNKEL (reference sequence).